These T cell receptor beta chains were read from a single sample in a study of cytomegalovirus exposure and HLA in healthy donors. This table comes from immunoSEQ multiplex PCR, and its TCRdb copy is limited to in-frame clones, with some not included. The table lists more than 300,000 clones, roughly 89% of them singletons, with roughly 0.83% in the top ten. Source material: PBMCs. The receptor source for this set is a woman younger than 35 in good health and CMV-seronegative. CDR3s leave out the opening cysteine and the closing phenylalanine or tryptophan.

j_call | v_call | cdr3_length | cdr3_aa
TRBJ1-2 | TRBV2 | 12 | ASSDRGSSYGYT
TRBJ2-2 | TRBV9 | 13 | ASSVLAGDTGELF
TRBJ2-2 | TRBV11-3 | 12 | ASSLVQNTGELF
TRBJ1-5 | TRBV28 | 8 | ASGSQPQH
TRBJ1-3 | TRBV28 | 12 | ASSLVLSGNTIY
TRBJ1-2 | TRBV5-6 | 13 | ASSLGQGIHYGYT
TRBJ1-2 | TRBV6-5 | 11 | ASTSGNRDGYT
TRBJ1-2 | TRBV5-1 | 10 | ASMGAGYGYT
TRBJ2-5 | TRBV9 | 15 | ASSVGGGALFEETQY
TRBJ2-1 | TRBV7-2 | 13 | ASSLRYRSHNEQF
TRBJ2-3 | TRBV2 | 12 | ASRRLVSTDTQY
TRBJ2-5 | TRBV5-1 | 11 | ASSPDREKTQY
TRBJ2-3 | TRBV4-1 | 14 | ASSQAGGFNTDTQY
TRBJ1-1 | TRBV28 | 12 | ASSLGGANTEAF
TRBJ1-2 | TRBV25-1 | 12 | ASSESPTNYGYT
TRBJ2-2 | TRBV7-9 | 11 | ASSLIGAGELF
TRBJ1-4 | TRBV15 | 13 | ATSRDLQGNEKLF
TRBJ2-5 | TRBV27 | 11 | ASSEDSRGTQY
TRBJ2-2 | TRBV19 | 14 | ASSIGGGLDTGELF
TRBJ1-3 | TRBV5-4 | 15 | ASSSRGRRGSGNTIY
TRBJ2-2 | TRBV5-1 | 12 | ASSLSPDTGELF
TRBJ2-2 | TRBV27 | 13 | ASSFKPEGTGELF
TRBJ2-7 | TRBV6-1 | 13 | ASSVYGGTGYEQY
TRBJ1-1 | TRBV6-5 | 12 | ASTQGTVNTEAF
TRBJ1-5 | TRBV5-8 | 12 | ASSLAAGDRPQH
TRBJ1-2 | TRBV30 | 11 | ACPRKGADGYT
TRBJ2-3 | TRBV27 | 15 | ASTSIGVAGITDTQY
TRBJ2-1 | TRBV2 | 11 | ATLAGEVNEQF
TRBJ1-2 | TRBV28 | 11 | ASRSTYNYGYT
TRBJ1-4 | TRBV2 | 12 | ASRFRGLNEKLF
TRBJ2-1 | TRBV5-1 | 14 | ASSSPRGERGNEQF
TRBJ2-5 | TRBV27 | 13 | ASKNQGNRRETQY
TRBJ2-1 | TRBV10-1 | 15 | ASSDRASGSFYNEQF
TRBJ2-7 | TRBV27 | 13 | ASSPDLGSSYEQY
TRBJ2-3 | TRBV7-9 | 9 | ASSLVLPVY
TRBJ2-5 | TRBV7-8 | 13 | ASSSITGGAETQY
TRBJ1-1 | TRBV2 | 14 | ASPRGRTAMNTEAF
TRBJ1-3 | TRBV5-1 | 15 | ASSINSPTGSGNTIY
TRBJ2-2 | TRBV28 | 15 | ASRHPAQVPNTGELF
TRBJ2-1 | TRBV5-4 | 14 | ASSLGPGTPPNEQF
TRBJ1-1 | TRBV7-6 | 11 | ASRPLVLSGAF